This record covers a single T cell receptor (beta chain). These data are taken from a study of T cell responses to AZD1222 COVID-19 vaccine. Using immunoSEQ multiplex PCR, the repertoire was profiled, and TCRdb retains in-frame clones only, with some absent. Of 100,000 or so clones in the sample, 85% to 90% were seen once. CDR1 MRHNA and CDR2 SNTAGT come from the germline V gene. The CDR3 is made up of 9 amino acids. The V gene lost 9 bases and the J gene lost 6 bases, with 6 bases spanning the gap. The J gene is TRBJ2-7, the V gene TRBV6-4; D gene unclear. The TCR originated in an adult in good health. The sample consisted of peripheral blood, taken on day 0 of AZD1222 vaccination. The CDR3 loop is CARHREQYF. CDR3 coding DNA: TGTGCCAGACACCGCGAGCAGTACTTC.